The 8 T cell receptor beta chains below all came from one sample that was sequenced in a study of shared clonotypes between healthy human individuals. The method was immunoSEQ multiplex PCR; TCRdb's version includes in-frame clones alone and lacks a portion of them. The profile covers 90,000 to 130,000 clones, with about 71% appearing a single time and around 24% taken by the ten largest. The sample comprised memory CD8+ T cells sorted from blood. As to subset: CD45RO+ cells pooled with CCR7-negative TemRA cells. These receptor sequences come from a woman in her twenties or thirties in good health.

The CDR3 DNA follows: TGTGCCAGTGGAACTCTTTTTAGCAATCAGCCCCAGCATTTT. It translates to CASGTLFSNQPQHF. The J gene is TRBJ1-5, the V gene TRBV27; D unclear. The CDR3 has 14 residues. V dropped 9 bases and J dropped 0 bases, with 12 bases sitting between them. CDR1 is MNHEY, CDR2 SMNVEV, per germline (reference sequence).

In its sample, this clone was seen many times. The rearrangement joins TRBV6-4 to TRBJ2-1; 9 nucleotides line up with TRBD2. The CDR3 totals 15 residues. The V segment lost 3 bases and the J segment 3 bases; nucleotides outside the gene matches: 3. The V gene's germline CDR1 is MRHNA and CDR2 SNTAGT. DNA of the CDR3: TGTGCCAGCAGTGAAGCGGGAGGAGACTACAATGAGCAGTTCTTC. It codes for CASSEAGGDYNEQFF.

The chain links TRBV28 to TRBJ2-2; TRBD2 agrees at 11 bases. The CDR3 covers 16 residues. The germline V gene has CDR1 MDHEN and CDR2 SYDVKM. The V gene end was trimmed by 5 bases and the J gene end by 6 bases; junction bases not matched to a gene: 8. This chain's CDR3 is CASSPVVAGGPGELFF. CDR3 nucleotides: TGTGCCAGCAGTCCTGTGGTAGCGGGAGGGCCCGGGGAGCTGTTTTTT. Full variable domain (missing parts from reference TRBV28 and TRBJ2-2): DVKVTQSSRYLVKRTGEKVFLECVQDMDHENMFWYRQDPGLGLRLIYFSYDVKMKEKGDIPEGYSVSREKKERFSLILESASTNQTSMYLCASSPVVAGGPGELFFGEGSRLTVL.

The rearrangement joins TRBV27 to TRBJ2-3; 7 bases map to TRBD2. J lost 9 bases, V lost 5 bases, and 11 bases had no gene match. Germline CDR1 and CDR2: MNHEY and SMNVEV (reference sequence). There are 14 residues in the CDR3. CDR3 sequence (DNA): TGTGCCAGCAGTCTACAGCGGTGGGGAGGGACGCAGTATTTT. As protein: CASSLQRWGGTQYF.

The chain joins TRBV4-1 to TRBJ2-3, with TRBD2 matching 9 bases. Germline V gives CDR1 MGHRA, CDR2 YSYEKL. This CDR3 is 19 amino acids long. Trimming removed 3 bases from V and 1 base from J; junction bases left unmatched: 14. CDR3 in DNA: TGCGCCAGCAGCCATCTGGCTGCGGGAGGGCCTTTGGGCACAGATACGCAGTATTTT. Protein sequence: CASSHLAAGGPLGTDTQYF.

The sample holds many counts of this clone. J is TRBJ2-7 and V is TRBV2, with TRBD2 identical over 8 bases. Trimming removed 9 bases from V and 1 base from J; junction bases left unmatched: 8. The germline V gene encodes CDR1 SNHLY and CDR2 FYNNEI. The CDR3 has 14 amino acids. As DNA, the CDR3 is TGTGCCAGGGAAAGCGGGAGAGGATCCTACGAGCAGTACTTC. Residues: CARESGRGSYEQYF.

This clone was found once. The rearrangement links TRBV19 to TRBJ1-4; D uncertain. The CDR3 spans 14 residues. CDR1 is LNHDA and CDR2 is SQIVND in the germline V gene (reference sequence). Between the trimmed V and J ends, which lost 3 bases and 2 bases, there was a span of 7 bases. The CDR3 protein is CASSIRDTNEKLFF. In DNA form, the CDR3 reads TGTGCCAGTAGTATCCGGGATACTAATGAAAAACTGTTTTTT.

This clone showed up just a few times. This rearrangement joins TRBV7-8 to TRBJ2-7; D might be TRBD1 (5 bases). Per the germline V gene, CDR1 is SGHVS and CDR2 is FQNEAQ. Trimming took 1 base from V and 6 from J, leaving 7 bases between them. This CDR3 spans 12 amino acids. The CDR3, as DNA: TGTGCCAGCAGCTTAGACAGGATCGAGCAGTACTTC. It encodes CASSLDRIEQYF.